This is a list of T cell receptor beta chains from one sample in a study of T cell repertoires in cytomegalovirus infection. For these TCRs, the target antigens are not known. Each CDR3 protein gets one entry after TCRdb re-called the reads with MiXCR. The sample contains some 560,000 distinct CDR3 sequences, just under 40% of which appear only once. The input for sequencing was cultured PBMCs, taken from culture after CMV antigen stimulation. The receptors stem from a human donor in good health (CMV status not recorded). Some clones in this sample may be carry-over from other donors' samples. CDR3s include the opening cysteine and the closing phenylalanine or tryptophan. D genes are given only for firm matches. The size of a clone is reported for some rows only, either as once, few or many, or as a class for expanded clones.

j_gene,abundance,v_gene,d_gene,CDR3nt,CDR3aa
TRBJ2-5,-,TRBV7-2,-,TGTGCCAGCAGCTTAGCCCCAAAAGAGACCCAGTACTTC,CASSLAPKETQYF
TRBJ2-5,-,TRBV11-2,-,TGTGCCAGCAGACATCCGACCAAAGGACTGGCAGAGACCCAGTACTTC,CASRHPTKGLAETQYF
TRBJ2-3,-,TRBV6-6,TRBD2,TGTGCCAGCAGTTACTCTCCTAGCGGCGGGCAGTATTTT,CASSYSPSGGQYF
TRBJ2-3,few,TRBV20-1,TRBD2,TGCAGTGCTGGGACTAGCGGGGGAGTGGGCACAGATACGCAGTATTTT,CSAGTSGGVGTDTQYF
TRBJ2-1,-,TRBV6-1,TRBD2,TGTGCCAGCAGCGTCGGGGGGATGAATTACAATGAGCAGTTCTTC,CASSVGGMNYNEQFF
TRBJ2-1,-,TRBV20-1,-,TGCAGTGCAAGGATATTGTATGAGCAGTTCTTC,CSARILYEQFF
TRBJ2-7,few,TRBV7-8,-,TGTGCCAGCAGCTTAGGTATTCAGGAATACTACGAGCAGTACTTC,CASSLGIQEYYEQYF
TRBJ2-2,-,TRBV6-6,-,TGTGCCAGCACCCTACCCGTCCCCGGGGAGCTGTTTTTT,CASTLPVPGELFF
TRBJ1-4,-,TRBV12-5,-,TGTGCTAGTGGTTTGGGGGACATGGGGGAAAAACTGTTTTTT,CASGLGDMGEKLFF
TRBJ2-5,few,TRBV7-2,-,TGTGCCAGCACCGTAGTGGGGGCGAGGGAGACCCAGTACTTC,CASTVVGARETQYF
TRBJ2-7,-,TRBV7-2,TRBD1,TGTGCCAGCAGCCGAGACAGGGCGAGCTCCTACGAGCAGTACTTC,CASSRDRASSYEQYF
TRBJ1-5,-,TRBV7-2,-,TGTGCCAGCAGCTTTTCTGCGGAGCCCCAGCATTTT,CASSFSAEPQHF
TRBJ1-2,many,TRBV7-2,-,TGTGCCAGCAGCTTATATAACGATGGCTACACCTTC,CASSLYNDGYTF
TRBJ2-3,-,TRBV27,TRBD1,TGTGCCAGCAGTTCAGGGGGAAGGCCCCCTCTACGGGATACGCAGTATTTT,CASSSGGRPPLRDTQYF
TRBJ2-1,-,TRBV5-1,TRBD2,TGCGCCAGCAGCCCCCGACTAGCGGGCACGGAGCAGTTCTTC,CASSPRLAGTEQFF
TRBJ2-3,few,TRBV5-4,-,TGTGCCAGCAGCTTACCCGGAGCTAGCACAGATACGCAGTATTTT,CASSLPGASTDTQYF
TRBJ1-5,-,TRBV19,-,TGTGCCAGTAGTATCATCCCGGGACAGCCCCAGCATTTT,CASSIIPGQPQHF
TRBJ1-6,-,TRBV7-9,-,TGTGCCAGCAGCTTAGGACCCCTGTCGGGGAATTCACCCCTCCACTTT,CASSLGPLSGNSPLHF
TRBJ2-7,-,TRBV7-9,TRBD1,TGTGCCAGCAGCACCGAAAACAGGGGCTCCTACGAGCAGTACTTC,CASSTENRGSYEQYF
TRBJ2-1,-,TRBV12-3/TRBV12-4,TRBD1,TGTGCCAGCAGCTTCCGACAGGGGGCGGTTACTGAGCAGTTCTTC,CASSFRQGAVTEQFF
TRBJ2-4,-,TRBV6-1,-,TGTGCCAGCAGTGAGACGTTAGCCAAAAACATTCAGTACTTC,CASSETLAKNIQYF
TRBJ2-6,-,TRBV7-9,-,TGTGCCAGCAGCCTCTCCGGACAGAGAGTCTCTGGGGCCAACGTCCTGACTTTC,CASSLSGQRVSGANVLTF
TRBJ2-5,few,TRBV6-5,-,TGTGCCAGCAGGCCGCGTGGGGGCCCAGAGACCCAGTACTTC,CASRPRGGPETQYF
TRBJ1-1,few,TRBV7-2,TRBD1,TGTGCCAGCAGCGGCGACAGGGTTGTAACTGAAGCTTTCTTT,CASSGDRVVTEAFF
TRBJ1-5,-,TRBV3-1,TRBD1,TGTGCCAGCAGCCGTTCCGGGACAGGGCCCCAGCATTTT,CASSRSGTGPQHF
TRBJ1-2,-,TRBV10-3,-,TGTGCCATCAGTGAGTCGCGGCAGGGGCCCTATGGCTACACCTTC,CAISESRQGPYGYTF
TRBJ1-2,-,TRBV10-3,TRBD1,TGTGCCATCAGTGGCCATACAGGGGGTAACTATGGCTACACCTTC,CAISGHTGGNYGYTF
TRBJ1-3,few,TRBV7-2,-,TGTGCCAGCAGCTTAAGGGGTGGTGGAAACACCATATATTTT,CASSLRGGGNTIYF
TRBJ2-1,-,TRBV29-1,TRBD2,TGCAGCGTTGTAATTAGCGGGAAATACAATGAGCAGTTCTTC,CSVVISGKYNEQFF
TRBJ2-5,-,TRBV7-9,TRBD2,TGTGCCAGCAGCGCGCGACTAGCGGGGGACCAAGAGACCCAGTACTTC,CASSARLAGDQETQYF
TRBJ1-6,few,TRBV7-9,-,TGTGCCAGCAGTTCAGAGACCAGCTCCTATAATTCACCCCTCCACTTT,CASSSETSSYNSPLHF
TRBJ2-1,few,TRBV27,TRBD2,TGTGCCAGCAGTGTCACTAGCGGGAGGGCCACACGGACCTCCTACAATGAGCAGTTCTTC,CASSVTSGRATRTSYNEQFF
TRBJ1-5,-,TRBV12-3/TRBV12-4,-,TGTGCCAGCAGTTTTGGTCAGCCCCAGCATTTT,CASSFGQPQHF
TRBJ1-2,-,TRBV28,-,TGTGCCAGCACCTTGGGAGGGCCTTATGGCTACACCTTC,CASTLGGPYGYTF
TRBJ2-1,few,TRBV6-2/TRBV6-3,-,TGTGCCAGCAGTTATGGGCCGACCGAACCGGTCCACGATGAGCAGTTCTTC,CASSYGPTEPVHDEQFF
TRBJ2-6,few,TRBV19,TRBD1,TGTGCCAGTAAACCAGGGGGCGCAGGGGCCAACGTCCTGACTTTC,CASKPGGAGANVLTF
TRBJ2-5,-,TRBV12-3/TRBV12-4,-,TGTGCCAGCCTCCGCAGCGGTGAGACCCAGTACTTC,CASLRSGETQYF
TRBJ2-5,-,TRBV6-1,-,TGTGCCGTGGCCCTCAGGGGCCCACGGGAGACCCAGTACTTC,CAVALRGPRETQYF
TRBJ2-3,few,TRBV4-1,-,TGCGCCAGCAGCCAAGAACTCCCCGGTACGCAGTATTTT,CASSQELPGTQYF
TRBJ2-1,-,TRBV23-1,-,TGCGCCAGCAGCCCGACGCGACAGGGACTTTCCTACAATGAGCAGTTCTTC,CASSPTRQGLSYNEQFF
TRBJ1-1,-,TRBV20-1,TRBD1,TGCAGTGCTAGAGAAGACAGGGGCGTAACTGAAGCTTTCTTT,CSAREDRGVTEAFF
TRBJ1-2,-,TRBV7-6,-,TGTGCCAGCAGCTTAGACAGGGCGGGCTATGGCTACACCTTC,CASSLDRAGYGYTF
TRBJ1-5,few,TRBV6-1,-,TGTGCCAGCAGTGAAGCGGCCATAGGGGCTCAGCCCCAGCATTTT,CASSEAAIGAQPQHF
TRBJ1-1,few,TRBV7-9,TRBD1,TGTGCCAGCAGCCCGACAGGGGACGGGAGCACTGAAGCTTTCTTT,CASSPTGDGSTEAFF
TRBJ1-6,-,TRBV7-9,-,TGTGCCAGCAGCAGCTCGGGGTCACCCCTCCACTTT,CASSSSGSPLHF
TRBJ2-1,-,TRBV7-6,-,TGTGCCAGCAGCTTAGGGGGGGCAGGGTTTAATGAGCAGTTCTTC,CASSLGGAGFNEQFF
TRBJ1-1,few,TRBV6-1,-,TGTGCCAGCAGTGGGACTGTTGAAGCTTTCTTT,CASSGTVEAFF
TRBJ2-2,few,TRBV7-2,-,TGTGCCAGCAGCGCAGGGGGCGGGAGGGGGGAGCTGTTTTTT,CASSAGGGRGELFF
TRBJ2-3,few,TRBV28,TRBD2,TGTGCCAGCAGTTTACCTCCCGGGGGGGGGAGAGATACGCAGTATTTT,CASSLPPGGGRDTQYF
TRBJ2-7,-,TRBV18,-,TGTGCCAGCTCACCACCGGGTCAGGGAGTCGGGTACGAGCAGTACTTC,CASSPPGQGVGYEQYF
TRBJ2-7,-,TRBV5-6,TRBD2,TGTGCCAGCAGCACAGGACTAGCGGGGGGCACCTACGAGCAGTACTTC,CASSTGLAGGTYEQYF
TRBJ2-1,few,TRBV7-2,TRBD1,TGTGCCAGCAGCCCCGGACAGGGTGGGAATGAGCAGTTCTTC,CASSPGQGGNEQFF
TRBJ2-1,-,TRBV29-1,TRBD1,TGCAGCGTTTCTAACAGGGGGTCTACCCGGGAGCAGTTCTTC,CSVSNRGSTREQFF